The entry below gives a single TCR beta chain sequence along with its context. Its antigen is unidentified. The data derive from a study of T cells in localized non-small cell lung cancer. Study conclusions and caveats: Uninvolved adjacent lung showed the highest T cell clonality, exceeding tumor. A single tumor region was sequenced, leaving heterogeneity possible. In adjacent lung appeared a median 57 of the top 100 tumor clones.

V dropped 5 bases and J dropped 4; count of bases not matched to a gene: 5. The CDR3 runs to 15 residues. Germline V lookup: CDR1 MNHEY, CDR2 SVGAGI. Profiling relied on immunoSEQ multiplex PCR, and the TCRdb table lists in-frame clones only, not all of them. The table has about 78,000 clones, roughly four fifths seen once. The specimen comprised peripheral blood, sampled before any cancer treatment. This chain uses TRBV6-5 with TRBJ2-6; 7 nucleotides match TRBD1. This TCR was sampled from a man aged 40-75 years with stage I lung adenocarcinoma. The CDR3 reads CASSRTGAGANVLTF. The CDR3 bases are TGTGCCAGCAGTCGCACAGGGGCCGGGGCCAACGTCCTGACTTTC.